A selection of T cell receptor beta chains follows, all from one sample in a study of shared clonotypes between healthy human individuals. Clones were read by immunoSEQ multiplex PCR, and TCRdb kept only the in-frame ones, dropping some. The sample holds some 2,500,000 clones, around 92% seen once. The sample taken for sequencing was naive CD4+ T cells from PBMCs. Receptors were obtained from a man younger than 30 in good health. Some clones in this sample may be carry-over from other donors' samples. Each CDR3 is given with its conserved first and last residue. A D gene is named only where the DNA matches it firmly. Clone size is stated in some rows and not others, as once, few, many or a class when expanded.

D: .; J: TRBJ2-2; size: .; V: TRBV27; CDR3: CASSFLRGGELFF; DNA: TGTGCCAGCAGTTTCCTAAGGGGTGGGGAGCTGTTTTTT
D: .; J: TRBJ1-2; size: .; V: TRBV21-1; CDR3: CAKGGTGRYGYTF; DNA: TGTGCCAAAGGCGGGACAGGGAGATATGGCTACACCTTC
D: .; J: TRBJ2-3; size: .; V: TRBV30; CDR3: CAWSVGGTSTDTQYF; DNA: TGTGCCTGGAGTGTTGGTGGGACGAGCACAGATACGCAGTATTTT
D: .; J: TRBJ2-7; size: .; V: TRBV13; CDR3: CASSPGPGFSYEQYF; DNA: TGTGCCAGCAGCCCAGGGCCGGGGTTTAGCTACGAGCAGTACTTC
D: .; J: TRBJ1-5; size: few; V: TRBV4-1; CDR3: CASSQIGRYSNQPQHF; DNA: TGCGCCAGCAGCCAAATTGGTCGGTATAGCAATCAGCCCCAGCATTTT
D: .; J: TRBJ1-1; size: .; V: TRBV18; CDR3: CASSQGQWNTEAFF; DNA: TGTGCCAGCTCACAAGGCCAGTGGAACACTGAAGCTTTCTTT
D: .; J: TRBJ2-7; size: .; V: TRBV20-1; CDR3: CSAQAEYEQYF; DNA: TGCAGTGCCCAAGCGGAGTACGAGCAGTACTTC
D: .; J: TRBJ2-2; size: .; V: TRBV7-3; CDR3: CASSPSKGRMSGELFF; DNA: TGTGCCAGCAGCCCCTCTAAAGGGAGGATGTCCGGGGAGCTGTTTTTT
D: .; J: TRBJ1-3; size: .; V: TRBV6-5; CDR3: CASSYTGDAGNTIYF; DNA: TGTGCCAGCAGTTATACAGGCGACGCTGGAAACACCATATATTTT
D: TRBD2; J: TRBJ2-7; size: .; V: TRBV19; CDR3: CASSIEGGLREQYF; DNA: TGTGCCAGTAGTATAGAGGGAGGGCTTCGTGAGCAGTACTTC
D: .; J: TRBJ2-3; size: .; V: TRBV5-5; CDR3: CASSSTSPTDTQYF; DNA: TGTGCCAGCAGCTCCACGAGCCCCACAGATACGCAGTATTTT
D: .; J: TRBJ1-1; size: few; V: TRBV10-3; CDR3: CAISEYRLNTEAFF; DNA: TGTGCCATCAGTGAGTATAGGTTGAACACTGAAGCTTTCTTT
D: .; J: TRBJ1-2; size: .; V: TRBV5-4; CDR3: CASSFTGTLAGYTF; DNA: TGTGCCAGCAGCTTTACAGGGACATTGGCTGGCTACACCTTC
D: .; J: TRBJ2-5; size: once; V: TRBV5-1; CDR3: CASSFAGQETQYF; DNA: TGCGCCAGCAGCTTCGCAGGGCAAGAGACCCAGTACTTC
D: TRBD1; J: TRBJ1-1; size: .; V: TRBV28; CDR3: CASTLGGTGGSTEAFF; DNA: TGTGCCAGCACCCTCGGGGGGACAGGGGGGAGCACTGAAGCTTTCTTT
D: TRBD1; J: TRBJ2-7; size: few; V: TRBV7-2; CDR3: CASSYPGQVSYEQYF; DNA: TGTGCCAGCAGCTATCCGGGACAGGTTTCCTACGAGCAGTACTTC
D: TRBD1; J: TRBJ1-2; size: once; V: TRBV5-1; CDR3: CASSLAGTGGYGYTF; DNA: TGCGCCAGCAGCTTAGCCGGGACAGGCGGATATGGCTACACCTTC
D: TRBD2; J: TRBJ2-1; size: few; V: TRBV9; CDR3: CASSVRAGGYNEQFF; DNA: TGTGCCAGCAGCGTAAGGGCGGGAGGTTACAATGAGCAGTTCTTC
D: .; J: TRBJ1-2; size: .; V: TRBV28; CDR3: CASSLQAFIPTF; DNA: TGTGCCAGCAGTTTACAGGCCTTTATTCCCACCTTC
D: .; J: TRBJ2-7; size: .; V: TRBV7-2; CDR3: CASSSSTVTGWAYEQYF; DNA: TGTGCCAGCAGCTCAAGCACTGTGACAGGTTGGGCCTACGAGCAGTACTTC
D: TRBD2; J: TRBJ2-1; size: once; V: TRBV5-1; CDR3: CASSFGPGGYNEQFF; DNA: TGCGCCAGCAGCTTTGGGCCGGGAGGGTACAATGAGCAGTTCTTC
D: .; J: TRBJ2-2; size: .; V: TRBV4-1; CDR3: CASSQEGSLNTGELFF; DNA: TGCGCCAGCAGCCAAGAGGGGAGCCTAAACACCGGGGAGCTGTTTTTT
D: TRBD1; J: TRBJ2-7; size: once; V: TRBV4-3; CDR3: CASSQGGRQGAYEQYF; DNA: TGCGCCAGCAGCCAAGGGGGTAGGCAGGGGGCCTACGAGCAGTACTTC
D: .; J: TRBJ2-7; size: .; V: TRBV6-4; CDR3: CASSDCGGVSYEQYF; DNA: TGTGCCAGCAGTGACTGTGGCGGGGTGTCCTACGAGCAGTACTTC
D: TRBD2; J: TRBJ2-3; size: .; V: TRBV5-1; CDR3: CASSPSGGLKHTQYF; DNA: TGCGCCAGCAGCCCTAGCGGGGGGCTGAAGCATACGCAGTATTTT
D: .; J: TRBJ2-7; size: .; V: TRBV9; CDR3: CASSPRFGTAYEQYF; DNA: TGTGCCAGCAGCCCTCGTTTTGGGACGGCCTACGAGCAGTACTTC
D: TRBD1; J: TRBJ2-7; size: .; V: TRBV5-1; CDR3: CASSLGGTGGYEQYF; DNA: TGCGCCAGCAGCTTGGGCGGGACAGGGGGCTACGAGCAGTACTTC
D: TRBD1; J: TRBJ1-1; size: few; V: TRBV27; CDR3: CASSFSDRGEAFF; DNA: TGTGCCAGCAGTTTCTCAGACAGGGGGGAAGCTTTCTTT
D: TRBD1; J: TRBJ1-4; size: once; V: TRBV5-1; CDR3: CASSLEGQGLGKLFF; DNA: TGCGCCAGCAGCTTGGAGGGACAGGGGTTAGGAAAACTGTTTTTT
D: TRBD1; J: TRBJ1-2; size: .; V: TRBV9; CDR3: CASSEGADYGYTF; DNA: TGTGCCAGCAGCGAGGGGGCAGACTATGGCTACACCTTC
D: .; J: TRBJ2-3; size: .; V: TRBV2; CDR3: CASSAEPVGTDTQYF; DNA: TGTGCCAGCAGTGCCGAACCCGTCGGCACAGATACGCAGTATTTT
D: .; J: TRBJ2-1; size: .; V: TRBV4-1; CDR3: CASSQSRPLSYNEQFF; DNA: TGCGCCAGCAGCCAATCCCGCCCCCTCTCCTACAATGAGCAGTTCTTC
D: .; J: TRBJ1-5; size: .; V: TRBV15; CDR3: CATSLSGAPWQPQHF; DNA: TGTGCCACCAGCCTTTCCGGGGCACCTTGGCAGCCCCAGCATTTT
D: TRBD1; J: TRBJ2-1; size: .; V: TRBV5-4; CDR3: CASSPKTGQPLTFRFF; DNA: TGTGCCAGCAGCCCGAAAACGGGACAGCCCCTAACGTTTCGGTTCTTC
D: .; J: TRBJ2-5; size: .; V: TRBV5-1; CDR3: CASSSNQETQYF; DNA: TGCGCCAGCAGCTCGAACCAAGAGACCCAGTACTTC
D: .; J: TRBJ2-1; size: .; V: TRBV6-5; CDR3: CASSHVGADNEQFF; DNA: TGTGCCAGCAGCCACGTGGGGGCGGACAATGAGCAGTTCTTC
D: TRBD1; J: TRBJ2-4; size: .; V: TRBV7-8; CDR3: CASSYGRGRVAKNIQYF; DNA: TGTGCCAGCAGCTATGGCAGGGGGAGAGTAGCCAAAAACATTCAGTACTTC
D: .; J: TRBJ1-1; size: .; V: TRBV11-2; CDR3: CASSSRGKTEAFF; DNA: TGTGCCAGCAGCTCCCGGGGAAAAACTGAAGCTTTCTTT